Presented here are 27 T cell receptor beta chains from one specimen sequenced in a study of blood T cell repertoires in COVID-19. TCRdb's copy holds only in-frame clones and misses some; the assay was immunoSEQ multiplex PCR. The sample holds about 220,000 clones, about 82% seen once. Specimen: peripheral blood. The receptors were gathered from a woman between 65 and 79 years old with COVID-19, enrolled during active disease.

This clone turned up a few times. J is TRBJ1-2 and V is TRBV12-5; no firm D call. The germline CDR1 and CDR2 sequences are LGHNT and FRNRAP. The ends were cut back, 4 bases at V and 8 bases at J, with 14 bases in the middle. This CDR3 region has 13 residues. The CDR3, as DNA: TGTGCTAGTGGTTCGGGGTCCCCAGGAGGCTACACCTTC. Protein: CASGSGSPGGYTF.

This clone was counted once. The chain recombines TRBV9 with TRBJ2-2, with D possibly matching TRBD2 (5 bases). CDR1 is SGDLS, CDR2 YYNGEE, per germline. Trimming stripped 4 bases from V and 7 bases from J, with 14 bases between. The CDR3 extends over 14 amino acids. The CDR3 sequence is CASSSTVGGGELFF. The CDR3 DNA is TGTGCCAGCAGCTCAACCGTAGGAGGCGGGGAGCTGTTTTTT.

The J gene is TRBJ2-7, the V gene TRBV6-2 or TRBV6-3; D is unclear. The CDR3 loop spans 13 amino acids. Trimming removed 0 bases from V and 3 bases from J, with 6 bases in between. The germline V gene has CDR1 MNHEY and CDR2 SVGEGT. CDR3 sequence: CASSYSLSYEQYF. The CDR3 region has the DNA TGTGCCAGCAGTTACTCGCTCAGCTACGAGCAGTACTTC.

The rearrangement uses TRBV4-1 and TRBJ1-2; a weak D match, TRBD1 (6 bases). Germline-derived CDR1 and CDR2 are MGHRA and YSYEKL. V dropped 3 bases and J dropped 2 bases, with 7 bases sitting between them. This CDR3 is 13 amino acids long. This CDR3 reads CASSQTGNYGYTF. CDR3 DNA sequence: TGCGCCAGCAGCCAGACAGGAAACTATGGCTACACCTTC.

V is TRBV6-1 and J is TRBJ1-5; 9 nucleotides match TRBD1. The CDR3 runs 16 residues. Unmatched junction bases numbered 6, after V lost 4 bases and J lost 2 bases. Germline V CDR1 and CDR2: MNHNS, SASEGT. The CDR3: CASSVGQGSGNQPQHF. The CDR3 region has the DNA TGTGCCAGCAGTGTAGGACAGGGGTCGGGCAATCAGCCCCAGCATTTT.

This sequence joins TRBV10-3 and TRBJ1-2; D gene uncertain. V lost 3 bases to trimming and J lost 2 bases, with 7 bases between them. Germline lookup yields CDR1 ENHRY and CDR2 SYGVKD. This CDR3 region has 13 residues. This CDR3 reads CAISDPENYGYTF. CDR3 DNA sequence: TGTGCCATCAGTGACCCAGAAAACTATGGCTACACCTTC.

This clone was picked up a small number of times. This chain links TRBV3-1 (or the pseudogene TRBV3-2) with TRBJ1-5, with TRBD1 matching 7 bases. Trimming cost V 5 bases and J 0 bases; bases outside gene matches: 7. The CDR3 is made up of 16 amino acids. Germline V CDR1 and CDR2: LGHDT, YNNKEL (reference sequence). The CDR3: CASSKSGTASNQPQHF. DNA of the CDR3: TGTGCCAGCAGCAAATCCGGGACAGCTAGCAATCAGCCCCAGCATTTT.

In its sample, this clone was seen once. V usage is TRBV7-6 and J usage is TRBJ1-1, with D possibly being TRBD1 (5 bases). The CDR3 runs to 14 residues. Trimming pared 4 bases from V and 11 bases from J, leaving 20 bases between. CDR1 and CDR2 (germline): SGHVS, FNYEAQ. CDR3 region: CASSSGSGVDQAFF. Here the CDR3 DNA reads TGTGCCAGCAGCTCAGGGTCTGGGGTTGACCAGGCTTTCTTT. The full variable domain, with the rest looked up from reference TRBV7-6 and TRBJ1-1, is GAGVSQSPRYKVTKRGQDVALRCDPISGHVSLYWYRQALGQGPEFLTYFNYEAQQDKSGLPNDRFSAERPEGSISTLTIQRTEQRDSAMYRCASSSGSGVDQAFFGQGTRLTVV.

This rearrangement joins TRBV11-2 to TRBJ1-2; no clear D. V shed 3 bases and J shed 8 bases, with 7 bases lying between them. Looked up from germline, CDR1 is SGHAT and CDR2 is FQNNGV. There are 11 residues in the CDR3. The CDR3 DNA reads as TGTGCCAGCAGCTTTGGGAGAGGCTACACCTTC. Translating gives CASSFGRGYTF.

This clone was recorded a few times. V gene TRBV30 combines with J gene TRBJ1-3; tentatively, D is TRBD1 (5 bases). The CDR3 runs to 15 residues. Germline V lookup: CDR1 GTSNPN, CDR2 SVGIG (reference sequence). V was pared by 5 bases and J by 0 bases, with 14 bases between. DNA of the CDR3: TGTGCCTGGGGAGGGGTGGGGGGCTCTGGAAACACCATATATTTT. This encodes CAWGGVGGSGNTIYF. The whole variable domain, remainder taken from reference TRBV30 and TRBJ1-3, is SQTIHQWPATLVQPVGSPLSLECTVEGTSNPNLYWYRQAAGRGLQLLFYSVGIGQISSEVPQNLSASRPQDRQFILSSKKLLLSDSGFYLCAWGGVGGSGNTIYFGEGSWLTVV.

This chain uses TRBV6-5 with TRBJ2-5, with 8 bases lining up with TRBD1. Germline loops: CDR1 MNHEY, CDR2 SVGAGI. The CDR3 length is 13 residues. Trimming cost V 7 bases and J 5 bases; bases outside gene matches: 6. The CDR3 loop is CASMMTGEETQYF. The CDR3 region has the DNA TGTGCCAGCATGATGACAGGGGAGGAGACCCAGTACTTC.

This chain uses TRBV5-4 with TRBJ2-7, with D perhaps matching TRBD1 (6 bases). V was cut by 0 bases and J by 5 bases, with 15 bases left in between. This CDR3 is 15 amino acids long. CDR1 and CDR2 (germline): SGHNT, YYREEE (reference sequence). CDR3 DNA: TGTGCCAGCAGCTTGGCACAGGGCCATCCTAACGAGCAGTACTTC. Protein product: CASSLAQGHPNEQYF.

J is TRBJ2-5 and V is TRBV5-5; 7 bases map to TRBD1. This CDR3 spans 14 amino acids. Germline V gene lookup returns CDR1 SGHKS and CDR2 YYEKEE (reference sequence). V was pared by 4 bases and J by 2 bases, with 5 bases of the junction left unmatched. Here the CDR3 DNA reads TGTGCCAGCAGCCTGACAGGGAATCAAGAGACCCAGTACTTC. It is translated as CASSLTGNQETQYF.

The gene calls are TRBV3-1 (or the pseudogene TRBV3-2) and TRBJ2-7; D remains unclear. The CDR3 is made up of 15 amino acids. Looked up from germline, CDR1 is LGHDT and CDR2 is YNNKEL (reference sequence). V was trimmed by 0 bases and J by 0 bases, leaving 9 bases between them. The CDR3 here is CASSQDSSSSYEQYF. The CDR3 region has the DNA TGTGCCAGCAGCCAAGACTCCTCCAGCTCCTACGAGCAGTACTTC.

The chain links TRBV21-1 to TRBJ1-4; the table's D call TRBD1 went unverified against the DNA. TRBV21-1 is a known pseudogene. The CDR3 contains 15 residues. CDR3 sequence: CASSKLQALNEKLFF. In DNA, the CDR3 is TGTGCCAGCAGCAAACTACAGGCACTTAATGAAAAACTGTTTTTT.

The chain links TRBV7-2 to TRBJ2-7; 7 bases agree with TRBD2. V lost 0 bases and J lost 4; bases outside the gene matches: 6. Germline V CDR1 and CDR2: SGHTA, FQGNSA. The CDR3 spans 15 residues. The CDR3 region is CASSLAGGSPYEQYF. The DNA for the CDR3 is TGTGCCAGCAGCTTAGCGGGAGGGTCCCCTTACGAGCAGTACTTC.

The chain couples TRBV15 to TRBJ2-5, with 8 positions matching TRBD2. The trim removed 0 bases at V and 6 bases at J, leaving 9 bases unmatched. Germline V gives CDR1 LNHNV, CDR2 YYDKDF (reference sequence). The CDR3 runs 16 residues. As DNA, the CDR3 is TGTGCCACCAGCAGAGATTTGGGACTAGACCCCAAGACCCAGTACTTC. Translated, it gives CATSRDLGLDPKTQYF. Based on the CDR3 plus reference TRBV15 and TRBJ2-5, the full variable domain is DAMVIQNPRYQVTQFGKPVTLSCSQTLNHNVMYWYQQKSSQAPKLLFHYYDKDFNNEADTPDNFQSRRPNTSFCFLDIRSPGLGDTAMYLCATSRDLGLDPKTQYFGPGTRLLVL.

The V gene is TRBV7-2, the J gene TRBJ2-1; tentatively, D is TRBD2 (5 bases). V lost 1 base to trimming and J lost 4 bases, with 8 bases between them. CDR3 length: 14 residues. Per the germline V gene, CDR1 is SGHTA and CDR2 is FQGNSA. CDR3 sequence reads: CASSLEAVYNEQFF. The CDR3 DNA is TGTGCCAGCAGCTTAGAAGCGGTATACAATGAGCAGTTCTTC. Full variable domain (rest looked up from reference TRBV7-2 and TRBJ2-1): GAGVSQSPSNKVTEKGKDVELRCDPISGHTALYWYRQSLGQGLEFLIYFQGNSAPDKSGLPSDRFSAERTGGSVSTLTIQRTQQEDSAVYLCASSLEAVYNEQFFGPGTRLTVL.

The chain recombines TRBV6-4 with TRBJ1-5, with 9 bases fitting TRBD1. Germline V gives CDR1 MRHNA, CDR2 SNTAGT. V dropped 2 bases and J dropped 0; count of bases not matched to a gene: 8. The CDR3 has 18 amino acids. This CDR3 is CASSDPIPGQGSNQPQHF. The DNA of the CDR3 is TGTGCCAGCAGTGACCCAATTCCGGGACAGGGTAGCAATCAGCCCCAGCATTTT.

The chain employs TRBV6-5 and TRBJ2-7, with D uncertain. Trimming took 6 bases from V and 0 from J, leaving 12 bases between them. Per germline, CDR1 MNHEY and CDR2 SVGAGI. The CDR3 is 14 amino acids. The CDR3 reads CASSRRPDSYEQYF. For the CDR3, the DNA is TGTGCCAGCAGCCGGAGACCGGACTCCTACGAGCAGTACTTC.

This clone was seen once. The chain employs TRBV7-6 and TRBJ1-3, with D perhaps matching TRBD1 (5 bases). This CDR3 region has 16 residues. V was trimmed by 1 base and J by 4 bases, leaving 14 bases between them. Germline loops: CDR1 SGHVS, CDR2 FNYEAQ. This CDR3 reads CASSLDAGLKGNTIYF. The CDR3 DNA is TGTGCCAGCAGCTTAGATGCAGGGTTGAAGGGAAACACCATATATTTT.

The CDR3 loop is CASSHSNSPLHF. As DNA, the CDR3 is TGTGCCAGCAGCCACAGCAATTCACCCCTCCACTTT. The rearrangement uses TRBV12-3 or TRBV12-4 and TRBJ1-6; D unclear. This CDR3 is built from 12 residues. V was clipped by 6 bases and J by 7 bases, with 7 bases between them.

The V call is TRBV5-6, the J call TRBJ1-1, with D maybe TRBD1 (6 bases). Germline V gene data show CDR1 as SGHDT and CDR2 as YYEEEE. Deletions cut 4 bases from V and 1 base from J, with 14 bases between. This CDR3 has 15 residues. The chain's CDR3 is CASSLQQGANTEAFF. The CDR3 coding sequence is TGTGCCAGCAGCCTACAACAGGGAGCGAACACTGAAGCTTTCTTT.

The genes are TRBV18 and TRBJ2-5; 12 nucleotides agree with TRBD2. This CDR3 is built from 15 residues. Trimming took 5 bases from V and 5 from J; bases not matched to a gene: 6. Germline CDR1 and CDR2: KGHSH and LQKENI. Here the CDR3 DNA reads TGTGCCAGCTCATCTAGCGGGGGGGCCGTCGAGACCCAGTACTTC. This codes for CASSSSGGAVETQYF. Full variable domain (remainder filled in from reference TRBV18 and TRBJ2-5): NAGVMQNPRHLVRRRGQEARLRCSPMKGHSHVYWYRQLPEEGLKFMVYLQKENIIDESGMPKERFSAEFPKEGPSILRIQQVVRGDSAAYFCASSSSGGAVETQYFGPGTRLLVL.

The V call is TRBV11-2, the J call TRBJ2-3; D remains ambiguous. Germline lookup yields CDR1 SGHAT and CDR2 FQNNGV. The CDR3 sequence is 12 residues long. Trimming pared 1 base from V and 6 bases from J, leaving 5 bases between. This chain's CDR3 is CASSLGADTQYF. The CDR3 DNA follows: TGTGCCAGCAGCTTAGGGGCGGATACGCAGTATTTT.

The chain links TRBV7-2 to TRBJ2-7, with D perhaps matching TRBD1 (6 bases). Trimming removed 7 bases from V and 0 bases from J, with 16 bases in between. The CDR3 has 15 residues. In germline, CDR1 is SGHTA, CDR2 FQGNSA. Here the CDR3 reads CASKYRAAGSYEQYF. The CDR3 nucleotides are TGTGCCAGCAAGTACAGGGCGGCGGGCTCCTACGAGCAGTACTTC.

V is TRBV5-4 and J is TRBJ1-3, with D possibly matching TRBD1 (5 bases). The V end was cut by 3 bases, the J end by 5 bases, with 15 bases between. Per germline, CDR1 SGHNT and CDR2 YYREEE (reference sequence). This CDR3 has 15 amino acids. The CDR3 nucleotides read TGTGCCAGCAGCTACCCTACAGGCAACAGAAACACCATATATTTT. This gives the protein CASSYPTGNRNTIYF. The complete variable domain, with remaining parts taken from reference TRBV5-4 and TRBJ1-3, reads ETGVTQSPTHLIKTRGQQVTLRCSSQSGHNTVSWYQQALGQGPQFIFQYYREEENGRGNFPPRFSGLQFPNYSSELNVNALELDDSALYLCASSYPTGNRNTIYFGEGSWLTVV.